The sequence of this T cell receptor (beta chain) was determined in a study of blood T cell repertoires in COVID-19. Profiled with immunoSEQ multiplex PCR; TCRdb holds only in-frame clones, not every one. The sample has 280,000 or so clones, around 85% seen once. Sequencing was done on a sample of peripheral blood. The receptor comes from a woman in her 30s who had recovered from COVID-19.

As DNA, the CDR3 is TGTGCCATCAATCCGGGACTAGCGGTTGAGCAGTTCTTC. Its protein is CAINPGLAVEQFF. This chain connects TRBV10-3 to TRBJ2-1; 11 nucleotides line up with TRBD2. The V and J ends lost 7 bases and 9 bases, in that order; junction bases with no gene match: 5. CDR3 length equals 13 residues. Germline V lookup: CDR1 ENHRY, CDR2 SYGVKD.